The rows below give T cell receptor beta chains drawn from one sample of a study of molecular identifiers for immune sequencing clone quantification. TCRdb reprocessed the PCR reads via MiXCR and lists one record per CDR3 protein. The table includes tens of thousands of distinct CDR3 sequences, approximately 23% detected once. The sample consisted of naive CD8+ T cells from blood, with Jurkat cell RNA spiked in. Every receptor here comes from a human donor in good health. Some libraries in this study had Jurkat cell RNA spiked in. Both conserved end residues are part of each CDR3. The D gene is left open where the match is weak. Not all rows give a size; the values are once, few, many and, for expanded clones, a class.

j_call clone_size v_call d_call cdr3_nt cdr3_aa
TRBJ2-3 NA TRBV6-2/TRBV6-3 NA TGTGCCAGCGGCTACATTACCGGGACGCGGGACACAGATACGCAGTATTTT CASGYITGTRDTDTQYF
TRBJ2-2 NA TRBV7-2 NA TGTGCCAGCAGCTTAATTATCGGACACACCGGGGAGCTGTTTTTT CASSLIIGHTGELFF
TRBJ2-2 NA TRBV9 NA TGTGCCAGCAGCGTTGAGAACACCGGGGAGCTGTTTTTT CASSVENTGELFF
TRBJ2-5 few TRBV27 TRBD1 TGTGCCAGCAGTCCCGTCGTGGGGGCACAGGGGGAGACCCAGTACTTC CASSPVVGAQGETQYF
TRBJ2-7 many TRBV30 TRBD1 TGTGCCTGGAGTGTACGACAGGGCTACGAGCAGTACTTC CAWSVRQGYEQYF
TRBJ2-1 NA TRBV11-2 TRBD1 TGTGCCAGCAGCTTAGACTGGTCTGGGACAGGTATCTACAATGAGCAGTTCTTC CASSLDWSGTGIYNEQFF
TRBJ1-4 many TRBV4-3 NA TGCGCCAGCAGCCAGCGGGACACCCCGGCGGAAAAACTGTTTTTT CASSQRDTPAEKLFF
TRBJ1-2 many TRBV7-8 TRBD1 TGTGCCAGCAGCCCCGAATCCGGGACAGACTATGGCTACACCTTC CASSPESGTDYGYTF
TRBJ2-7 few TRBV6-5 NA TGTGCCAGCAGTTACTCCTGGGGTACCTACGAGCAGTACTTC CASSYSWGTYEQYF
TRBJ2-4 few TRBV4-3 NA TGCGCCAGCAGCCAAGATCGGACGACCGGTAACATTCAGTACTTC CASSQDRTTGNIQYF
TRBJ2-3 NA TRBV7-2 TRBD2 TGTGCCAGCGGCCCACACCTTAGCGGGAGGTACACAGATACGCAGTATTTT CASGPHLSGRYTDTQYF
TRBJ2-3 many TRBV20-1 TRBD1 TGCAGTGCTAGAACCGACAGGGGGCATACAGATACGCAGTATTTT CSARTDRGHTDTQYF
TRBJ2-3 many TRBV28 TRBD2 TGTGCCAGCAGTTTAACTAGCGGATACACAGATACGCAGTATTTT CASSLTSGYTDTQYF
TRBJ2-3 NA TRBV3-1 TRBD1 TGTGCCAGCAGCTTCGACAGGGGGGATACGCAGTATTTT CASSFDRGDTQYF
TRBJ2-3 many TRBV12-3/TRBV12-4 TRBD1 TGTGCCAGCAGTCCAGGACAGGGGGATGGAGATACGCAGTATTTT CASSPGQGDGDTQYF
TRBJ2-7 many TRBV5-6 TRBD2 TGTGCCAGCAGCTTGGGGCTACCCGGGGGGGAGCAGTACTTC CASSLGLPGGEQYF
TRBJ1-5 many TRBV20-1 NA TGCAGTGCTAGAGATGCGCCTGGGGGTCAGCCCCAGCATTTT CSARDAPGGQPQHF
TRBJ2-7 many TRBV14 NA TGTGCCAGCAGCCAAGAGTACAGCCCGTACGAGCAGTACTTC CASSQEYSPYEQYF
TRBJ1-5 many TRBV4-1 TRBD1 TGCGCCAGCAGTCAGGACAGGGTCAATCAGCCCCAGCATTTT CASSQDRVNQPQHF
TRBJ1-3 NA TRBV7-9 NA TGTGCCAGCAGCTCCGCCGACGGAGGACCATTCTCTGGAAACACCATATATTTT CASSSADGGPFSGNTIYF
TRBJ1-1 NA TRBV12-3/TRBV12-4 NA TGTGCCAGCAGACAAAGGACCGACATGAACACTGAAGCTTTCTTT CASRQRTDMNTEAFF